This record concerns one TCR beta chain sequence. Its antigen is not known. The CDR3 covers 14 residues. Germline CDR1 and CDR2: SEHNR and FQNEAQ (reference sequence). V shed 3 bases and J 6 bases; nucleotides not matched to a gene: 2. The donors (healthy individuals) were bone marrow donors. This sample stems from a study of cytomegalovirus exposure and HLA in healthy donors. General study findings and limits: CMV antigen specificity of a few CMV-associated chains was confirmed in vitro.

The PCR made use of 60 Vbeta and 13 Jbeta primers. Sequenced by immunoSEQ multiplex PCR; TCRdb stores in-frame clones only, minus some. The table shows about 140,000 clones, with approximately 80% occurring only once. The receptor comes from a male donor in good health and CMV-seronegative. This rearrangement joins TRBV7-9 to TRBJ2-1; 10 bases match TRBD1. Sequenced: PBMCs. DNA for the CDR3: TGTGCCAGCAGCTTGACAGGGGGCCTCAATGAGCAGTTCTTC. Translating it yields CASSLTGGLNEQFF. Combining the CDR3 with reference TRBV7-9 and TRBJ2-1 gives the whole variable domain DTGVSQNPRHKITKRGQNVTFRCDPISEHNRLYWYRQTLGQGPEFLTYFQNEAQLEKSRLLSDRFSAERPKGSFSTLEIQRTEQGDSAMYLCASSLTGGLNEQFFGPGTRLTVL.